The rows below give T cell receptor beta chains drawn from one sample of a study of CD8+ T cells in alopecia areata. Repertoires were generated with immunoSEQ multiplex PCR, while TCRdb's copy carries only in-frame clones and drops some. The table includes approximately 210,000 clones, approximately 72% detected once. Sequenced material: CD4+ T cells sorted from blood, taken at week 44, from a patient treated with tofacitinib. Every receptor here comes from a human donor with alopecia areata. Both conserved end residues are part of each CDR3. Each record gives: V gene, clone size, D gene, J gene, CDR3 DNA, CDR3 protein. A D gene is named only where the DNA matches it firmly. The size field is filled for only some rows; it gives once, few, many or a size class.

V gene: TRBV11-3; clone size: .; D gene: TRBD1; J gene: TRBJ1-2; CDR3 DNA: TGTGCCAGCAGCTTAGATCAGACAGGGGATCGCGGCTACACCTTC; CDR3 protein: CASSLDQTGDRGYTF
V gene: TRBV5-8; clone size: .; D gene: .; J gene: TRBJ1-1; CDR3 DNA: TGTGCCAGCCAGACAGAGATGAACACTGAAGCTTTCTTT; CDR3 protein: CASQTEMNTEAFF
V gene: TRBV7-2; clone size: few; D gene: .; J gene: TRBJ1-1; CDR3 DNA: TGTGCCAGCAGCTTAAGGAACAACCGAGGAGCTTTCTTT; CDR3 protein: CASSLRNNRGAFF
V gene: TRBV11-2; clone size: few; D gene: .; J gene: TRBJ2-2; CDR3 DNA: TGTGCCAGCAGTACCTTAGGGGGGGTGGATCGTGGCACCGGGGAGCTGTTTTTT; CDR3 protein: CASSTLGGVDRGTGELFF
V gene: TRBV2; clone size: few; D gene: .; J gene: TRBJ2-7; CDR3 DNA: TGTGCCAGCAGCACCTATAACACAGGGCGCGCAGAGACTTACGAGCAGTACTTC; CDR3 protein: CASSTYNTGRAETYEQYF
V gene: TRBV5-1; clone size: .; D gene: TRBD1; J gene: TRBJ2-7; CDR3 DNA: TGCGCCAGCAGCTTCGGACAGGGGGCTGACGAGCAGTACTTC; CDR3 protein: CASSFGQGADEQYF
V gene: TRBV9; clone size: .; D gene: .; J gene: TRBJ1-2; CDR3 DNA: TGTGCCAGCAGCGGCGCTACGTTTGATGGCTACACCTTC; CDR3 protein: CASSGATFDGYTF
V gene: TRBV5-1; clone size: .; D gene: TRBD1; J gene: TRBJ1-2; CDR3 DNA: TGCGCCAGCAGCACGGACAGGGCAGGGGGCTATGGCTACACCTTC; CDR3 protein: CASSTDRAGGYGYTF
V gene: TRBV7-2; clone size: few; D gene: TRBD2; J gene: TRBJ2-3; CDR3 DNA: TGCGCCAGCAGCCACCAAAAGACTAGCCGGGGCACAGATACGCAGTATTTT; CDR3 protein: CASSHQKTSRGTDTQYF
V gene: TRBV19; clone size: .; D gene: .; J gene: TRBJ2-2; CDR3 DNA: TGTGCCAGTACGAGCGGCACCGCGCCCACCGGGGAGCTGTTTTTT; CDR3 protein: CASTSGTAPTGELFF
V gene: TRBV11-2; clone size: .; D gene: TRBD1; J gene: TRBJ2-5; CDR3 DNA: TGTGCCAGCAGCTTACTCCGGACAGGGGGGACCGGGGGGACCCAGTACTTC; CDR3 protein: CASSLLRTGGTGGTQYF
V gene: TRBV6-6; clone size: once; D gene: .; J gene: TRBJ1-1; CDR3 DNA: TGTGCCAGCAGGTACGAACAGGTTCTGAACACTGAAGCTTTCTTT; CDR3 protein: CASRYEQVLNTEAFF
V gene: TRBV5-1; clone size: .; D gene: .; J gene: TRBJ2-7; CDR3 DNA: TGCGCCAGCAGCTTACCTAGTACGGACGAGCAGTACTTC; CDR3 protein: CASSLPSTDEQYF
V gene: TRBV30; clone size: .; D gene: .; J gene: TRBJ2-7; CDR3 DNA: TGTGCCTGGACCGAAGCCGGAATTACCTACGAGCAGTACTTC; CDR3 protein: CAWTEAGITYEQYF
V gene: TRBV7-2; clone size: .; D gene: .; J gene: TRBJ2-1; CDR3 DNA: TGTGCCAGCAGCTTGGACCATGAGCAGTTCTTC; CDR3 protein: CASSLDHEQFF
V gene: TRBV29-1; clone size: few; D gene: TRBD1; J gene: TRBJ2-7; CDR3 DNA: TGCAGCGTTGAAAAGGGGGCCAACGAGCAGTACTTC; CDR3 protein: CSVEKGANEQYF
V gene: TRBV29-1; clone size: .; D gene: .; J gene: TRBJ1-2; CDR3 DNA: TGCAGCGTTGAGTCGGGGGAACGAGGTTACACCTTC; CDR3 protein: CSVESGERGYTF
V gene: TRBV15; clone size: .; D gene: .; J gene: TRBJ2-3; CDR3 DNA: TGTGCCACCAGCAGAGATCCTGGAGATACGCAGTATTTT; CDR3 protein: CATSRDPGDTQYF
V gene: TRBV11-2; clone size: .; D gene: .; J gene: TRBJ2-7; CDR3 DNA: TGTGCCAGCAGCTCCCTTGGGGGGTCGTACGAGCAGTACTTC; CDR3 protein: CASSSLGGSYEQYF
V gene: TRBV2; clone size: .; D gene: .; J gene: TRBJ2-7; CDR3 DNA: TGTGCCAGCGAACAGGGTCTGACTAACGAGCAGTACTTC; CDR3 protein: CASEQGLTNEQYF
V gene: TRBV29-1; clone size: .; D gene: .; J gene: TRBJ1-1; CDR3 DNA: TGCAGCGTTGGTGGGGTCCTGAACACTGAAGCTTTCTTT; CDR3 protein: CSVGGVLNTEAFF
V gene: TRBV29-1; clone size: .; D gene: .; J gene: TRBJ2-5; CDR3 DNA: TGCAGCGTTGAGCAGGGAAGTACCCAGTACTTC; CDR3 protein: CSVEQGSTQYF
V gene: TRBV29-1; clone size: .; D gene: .; J gene: TRBJ2-1; CDR3 DNA: TGCAGCGCCCCGGAGCCTCCCACGGCCAATGAGCAGTTCTTC; CDR3 protein: CSAPEPPTANEQFF
V gene: TRBV4-3; clone size: .; D gene: TRBD1; J gene: TRBJ1-1; CDR3 DNA: TGCGCCAGCAGCCAAGATTCGGGACAGGGAAATTCTGAAGCTTTCTTT; CDR3 protein: CASSQDSGQGNSEAFF
V gene: TRBV20-1; clone size: .; D gene: .; J gene: TRBJ2-2; CDR3 DNA: TGCACCCCTTTTGGCACCGGGGAGCTGTTTTTT; CDR3 protein: CTPFGTGELFF
V gene: TRBV2; clone size: .; D gene: TRBD2; J gene: TRBJ2-5; CDR3 DNA: TGTGCCAGCACTGTCCAAGCGGGGTTAGAGACCCAGTACTTC; CDR3 protein: CASTVQAGLETQYF
V gene: TRBV4-3; clone size: once; D gene: .; J gene: TRBJ1-6; CDR3 DNA: TGCGCCAGCAGCCGTAACAGGGACTATAATTCACCCCTCCACTTT; CDR3 protein: CASSRNRDYNSPLHF
V gene: TRBV7-2; clone size: .; D gene: .; J gene: TRBJ1-4; CDR3 DNA: TGTGCCAGCAGCCCAGCCGGGCCGCCGGGTGAAAAACTGTTTTTT; CDR3 protein: CASSPAGPPGEKLFF
V gene: TRBV11-2; clone size: few; D gene: TRBD2; J gene: TRBJ2-2; CDR3 DNA: TGTGCCAGCAGCTTGGGGACTAGCGGGGGGACAAACACCGGGGAGCTGTTTTTT; CDR3 protein: CASSLGTSGGTNTGELFF